Many counts were recorded for the clone carrying this TCR beta chain. Its antigen is unknown. Combining iRepertoire HTBI primers with Arm-PCR of CDR3 regions, the authors built TCR beta libraries. One entry per CDR3 protein results from TCRdb running MiXCR on the multiplex PCR reads. The sample yields fewer than 350,000 distinct CDR3 sequences, roughly 18% seen once. The data were taken from a study of regulatory T cells in long-lasting Graves disease. Time point indicated: newly diagnosed GD, antithyroid drugs for less than 3 months. Scientists built the TCR library using RNA that was extracted from PBMCs. The V end lost 3 bases, the J end lost 4 bases, and 11 bases lay between the germline ends. Per germline, CDR1 MNHNS and CDR2 SASEGT. The CDR3 is made up of 14 amino acids. Study results and caveats: Comparison showed that persistent patients shared more public clonotypes (2,741) than new patients (about 970).

The clonotype originates from a female donor with Graves disease. The J gene is TRBJ2-3, the V gene TRBV6-1; perhaps TRBD2 as D (7 bases). The sample was peripheral blood mononuclear cells (PBMCs), taken at new diagnosis, from a patient treated with antithyroid drugs. This CDR3 is CASSEGAGADTQYF. The CDR3 DNA follows: TGTGCCAGCAGTGAGGGGGCGGGAGCAGATACGCAGTATTTT.